These 12 T cell receptor beta chains were sequenced from one sample in a study of blood T cell repertoires in COVID-19. Only in-frame clones appear in the TCRdb table, and some are missing; sequencing was by immunoSEQ multiplex PCR. The profile shows fewer than 300,000 clones, 88% of them singletons. The sequenced sample consisted of peripheral blood. The receptor set was obtained from a woman between 25 and 40 years old with acute or convalescent COVID-19.

This chain uses TRBV6-4 with TRBJ1-2, with TRBD1 matching over 9 bases. Losses at the gene ends were 6 bases for V and 4 bases for J; bases not matched to a gene: 3. The germline V gene has CDR1 MRHNA and CDR2 SNTAGT. The CDR3 spans 13 residues. Here the CDR3 reads CASRQGAGYGYTF. The CDR3 region has the DNA TGTGCCAGCAGACAGGGGGCCGGCTATGGCTACACCTTC.

The chain links TRBV29-1 to TRBJ2-4; 9 bases match TRBD1. Germline values: CDR1 SQVTM, CDR2 ANQGSEA. V trimming: 3 bases; J trimming: 5 bases; junction bases outside the gene matches: 2. The CDR3 length is 13 residues. CDR3 amino acids: CSVDGTGQNIQYF. The CDR3 coding sequence is TGCAGCGTTGACGGGACAGGGCAAAACATTCAGTACTTC.

The chain combines TRBV15 with TRBJ2-7; D not resolved. The CDR3 extends over 13 amino acids. Germline V gene data show CDR1 as LNHNV and CDR2 as YYDKDF (reference sequence). The V gene lost 0 bases and the J gene lost 0 bases, with 3 bases spanning the gap. The CDR3 is CATSRDRSYEQYF. The CDR3 nucleotides read TGTGCCACCAGCAGAGACCGCTCCTACGAGCAGTACTTC.

J is TRBJ2-7 and V is TRBV6-2 or TRBV6-3; D possibly corresponds to TRBD2 (6 bases). The CDR3 runs to 14 residues. Trimming shortened V by 6 bases and J by 2 bases, and 14 bases separated the two germline ends. Germline V gives CDR1 MNHEY, CDR2 SVGEGT. The CDR3 DNA reads TGTGCCAGCAGCCAGAGCGGGTGGACCTACGAGCAGTACTTC. Translated: CASSQSGWTYEQYF.

The chain recombines TRBV6-4 with TRBJ2-3; 10 bases align to TRBD2. The V gene end was trimmed by 6 bases and the J gene end by 2 bases; junction bases not matched to a gene: 5. The CDR3 contains 15 residues. CDR1 and CDR2 from the germline V gene are MRHNA and SNTAGT. CDR3 bases: TGTGCCAGCAGCCTCGGACTAGCGGACACAGATACGCAGTATTTT. Its protein product is CASSLGLADTDTQYF.

V is TRBV5-6 and J is TRBJ1-1; D remains ambiguous. V was cut by 5 bases and J by 2 bases, with 10 bases left in between. The CDR3 totals 13 residues. Looked up from germline, CDR1 is SGHDT and CDR2 is YYEEEE. The CDR3 protein is CASRPLRNTEAFF. The CDR3 DNA reads TGTGCCAGCAGACCCCTTAGAAACACTGAAGCTTTCTTT.

This clone was detected only once. This sample also contains other DNA sequences that code for the same CDR3. The chain links TRBV6-5 to TRBJ1-4; D perhaps matches TRBD1 (5 bases). CDR3 length equals 11 residues. Germline V gene sequence: CDR1 MNHEY, CDR2 SVGAGI. The V gene lost 9 bases and the J gene lost 5 bases, with 7 bases spanning the gap. The CDR3 sequence: CASQGNEKLFF. CDR3 nucleotide sequence: TGTGCCAGTCAGGGCAATGAAAAACTGTTTTTT.

V is TRBV7-8 and J is TRBJ2-1; D remains ambiguous. Germline V gene lookup returns CDR1 SGHVS and CDR2 FQNEAQ. V was pared by 1 base and J by 3 bases, with 7 bases between. The CDR3 covers 14 residues. This CDR3 is CASSLVSFYNEQFF. In DNA form, the CDR3 reads TGTGCCAGCAGCTTAGTTAGCTTCTACAATGAGCAGTTCTTC.

The chain carries TRBV10-1 and TRBJ2-1; D remains ambiguous. The CDR3 is 13 residues long. Trimming stripped 6 bases from V and 5 bases from J, with 11 bases between. Per the germline V gene, CDR1 is WNHNN and CDR2 is SYGVQD (reference sequence). This chain's CDR3 is CASSVRRNNEQFF. Here the CDR3 DNA reads TGCGCCAGCAGCGTTCGGCGGAACAATGAGCAGTTCTTC.

The chain couples TRBV5-4 to TRBJ2-1; no clear D. Germline lookup yields CDR1 SGHNT and CDR2 YYREEE (reference sequence). V was shortened by 1 base and J by 3 bases, with 11 bases between the two germline ends. This CDR3 has 15 residues. DNA of the CDR3: TGTGCCAGCAGCTTGAATAGCCGAAACTACAATGAGCAGTTCTTC. Residues: CASSLNSRNYNEQFF.

The genes are TRBV5-4 and TRBJ1-3; possibly TRBD1 for D (5 bases). V was clipped by 5 bases and J by 2 bases, with 11 bases between them. CDR1 SGHNT and CDR2 YYREEE come from the germline V gene (reference sequence). The CDR3 sequence is 14 residues long. CDR3 loop: CASRQTGAGNTIYF. DNA of the CDR3: TGTGCCAGCAGACAAACAGGAGCTGGAAACACCATATATTTT.

The chain is built from TRBV5-1 and TRBJ2-5; 9 bases fit TRBD2. Trimming removed 6 bases from V and 4 bases from J; junction bases left unmatched: 7. Germline CDR1 is SGHRS and CDR2 is YFSETQ. The CDR3 is 14 residues long. Here the CDR3 DNA reads TGCGCCAGCAAAGCGGGAGGAGGCTCAGAGACCCAGTACTTC. The encoded protein is CASKAGGGSETQYF.